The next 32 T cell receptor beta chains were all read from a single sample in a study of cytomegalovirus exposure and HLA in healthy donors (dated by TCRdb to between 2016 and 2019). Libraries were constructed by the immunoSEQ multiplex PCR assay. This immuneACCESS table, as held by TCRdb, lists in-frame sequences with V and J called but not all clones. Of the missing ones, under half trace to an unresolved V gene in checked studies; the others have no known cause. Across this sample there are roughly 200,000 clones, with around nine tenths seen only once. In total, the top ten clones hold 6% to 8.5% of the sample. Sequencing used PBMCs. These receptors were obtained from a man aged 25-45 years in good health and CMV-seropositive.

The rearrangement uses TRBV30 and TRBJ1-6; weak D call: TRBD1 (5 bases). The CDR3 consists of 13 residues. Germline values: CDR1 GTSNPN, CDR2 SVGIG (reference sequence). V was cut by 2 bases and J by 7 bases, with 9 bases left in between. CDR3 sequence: CAWSIGGNSPLHF. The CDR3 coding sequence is TGTGCCTGGAGTATCGGGGGGAATTCACCCCTCCACTTT.

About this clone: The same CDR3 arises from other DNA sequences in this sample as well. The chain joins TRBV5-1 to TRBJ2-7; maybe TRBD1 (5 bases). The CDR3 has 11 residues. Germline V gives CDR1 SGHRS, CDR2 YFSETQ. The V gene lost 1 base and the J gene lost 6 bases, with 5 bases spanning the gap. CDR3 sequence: CASSLTGEQYF. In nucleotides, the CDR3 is TGCGCCAGCAGCTTGACAGGCGAGCAGTACTTC.

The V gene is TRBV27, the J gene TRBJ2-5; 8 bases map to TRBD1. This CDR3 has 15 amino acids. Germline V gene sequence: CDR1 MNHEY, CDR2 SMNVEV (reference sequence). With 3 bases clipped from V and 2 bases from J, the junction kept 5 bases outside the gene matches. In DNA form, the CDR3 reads TGTGCCAGCAGTTTGATGGGACAGGTTCAAGAGACCCAGTACTTC. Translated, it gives CASSLMGQVQETQYF.

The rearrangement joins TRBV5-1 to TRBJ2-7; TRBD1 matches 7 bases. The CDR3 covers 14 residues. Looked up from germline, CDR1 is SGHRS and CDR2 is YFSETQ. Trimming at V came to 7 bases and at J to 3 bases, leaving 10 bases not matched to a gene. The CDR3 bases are TGCGCCAGCTCTCGCCGGGACAGTGGCTACGAGCAGTACTTC. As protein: CASSRRDSGYEQYF.

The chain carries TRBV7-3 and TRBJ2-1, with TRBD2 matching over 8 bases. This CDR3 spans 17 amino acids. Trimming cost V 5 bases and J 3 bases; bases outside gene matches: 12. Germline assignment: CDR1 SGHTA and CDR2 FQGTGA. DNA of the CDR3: TGTGCCAGCAGCCGCACCCTCGGGAGGGCCAGCTACAATGAGCAGTTCTTC. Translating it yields CASSRTLGRASYNEQFF.

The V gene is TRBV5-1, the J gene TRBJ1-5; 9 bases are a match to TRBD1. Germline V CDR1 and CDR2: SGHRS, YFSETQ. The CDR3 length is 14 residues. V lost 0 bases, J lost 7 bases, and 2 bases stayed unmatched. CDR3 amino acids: CASSLGDRAQPQHF. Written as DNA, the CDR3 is TGCGCCAGCAGCTTGGGGGACAGGGCCCAGCCCCAGCATTTT.

In nucleotides, the CDR3 is TGTGCCAGCAGCTTAGGGATCAGCGGGTATGACTACGAGCAGTACTTC. Translation: CASSLGISGYDYEQYF. This rearrangement joins TRBV7-9 to TRBJ2-7; TRBD2 might be the D (6 bases). V shed 1 base and J shed 3 bases, with 16 bases lying between them. Germline assignment: CDR1 SEHNR and CDR2 FQNEAQ (reference sequence). This CDR3 has 16 amino acids.

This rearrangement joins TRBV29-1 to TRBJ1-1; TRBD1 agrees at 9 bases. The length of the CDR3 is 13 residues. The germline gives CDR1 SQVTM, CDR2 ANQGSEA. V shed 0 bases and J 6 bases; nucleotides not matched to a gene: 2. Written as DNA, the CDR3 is TGCAGCGTTGAAGAGACAGGGGGGGCTGAAGCTTTCTTT. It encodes CSVEETGGAEAFF. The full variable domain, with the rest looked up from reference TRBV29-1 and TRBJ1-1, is SAVISQKPSRDICQRGTSLTIQCQVDSQVTMMFWYRQQPGQSLTLIATANQGSEATYESGFVIDKFPISRPNLTFSTLTVSNMSPEDSSIYLCSVEETGGAEAFFGQGTRLTVV.

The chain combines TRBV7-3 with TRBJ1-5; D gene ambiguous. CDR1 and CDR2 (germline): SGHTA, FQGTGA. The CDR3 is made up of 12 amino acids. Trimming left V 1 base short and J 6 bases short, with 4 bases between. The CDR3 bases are TGTGCCAGCAGCTTAATCTCTCAGCCCCAGCATTTT. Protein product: CASSLISQPQHF.

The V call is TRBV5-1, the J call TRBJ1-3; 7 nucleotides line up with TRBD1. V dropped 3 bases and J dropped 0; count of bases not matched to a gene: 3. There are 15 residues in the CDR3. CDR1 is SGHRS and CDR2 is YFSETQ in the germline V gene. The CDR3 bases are TGCGCCAGCAGCTCCGACAGGGTCTCTGGAAACACCATATATTTT. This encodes CASSSDRVSGNTIYF.

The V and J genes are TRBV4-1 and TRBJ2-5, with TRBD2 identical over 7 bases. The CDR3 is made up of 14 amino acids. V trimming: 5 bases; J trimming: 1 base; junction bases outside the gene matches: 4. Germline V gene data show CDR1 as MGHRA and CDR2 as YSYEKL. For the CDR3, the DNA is TGCGCCAGCAGCAGCCTAGCGGCCCAAGAGACCCAGTACTTC. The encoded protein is CASSSLAAQETQYF.

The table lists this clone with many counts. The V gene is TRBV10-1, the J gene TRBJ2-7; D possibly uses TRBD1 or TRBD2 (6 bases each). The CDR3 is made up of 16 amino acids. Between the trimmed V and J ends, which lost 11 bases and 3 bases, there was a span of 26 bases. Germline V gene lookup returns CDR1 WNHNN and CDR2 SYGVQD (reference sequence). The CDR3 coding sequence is TGCGCCGGGGGCGGGACCGGGGCCAAAGTTTTCTACGAGCAGTACTTC. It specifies CAGGGTGAKVFYEQYF.

The CDR3: CASSFSSGANVLTF. DNA of the CDR3: TGTGCCAGCAGCTTCAGCTCTGGGGCCAACGTCCTGACTTTC. The rearrangement joins TRBV27 to TRBJ2-6; D is unclear. The CDR3 totals 14 residues. Germline V CDR1 and CDR2: MNHEY, SMNVEV (reference sequence). Trimming took 6 bases from V and 0 from J, leaving 6 bases between them.

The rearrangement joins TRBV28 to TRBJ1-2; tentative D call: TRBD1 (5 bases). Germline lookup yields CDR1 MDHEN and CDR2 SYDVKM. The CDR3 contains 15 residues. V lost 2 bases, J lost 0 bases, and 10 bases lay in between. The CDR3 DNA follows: TGTGCCAGCAGTTTAGGCCAGGGTGCTAACTATGGCTACACCTTC. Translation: CASSLGQGANYGYTF.

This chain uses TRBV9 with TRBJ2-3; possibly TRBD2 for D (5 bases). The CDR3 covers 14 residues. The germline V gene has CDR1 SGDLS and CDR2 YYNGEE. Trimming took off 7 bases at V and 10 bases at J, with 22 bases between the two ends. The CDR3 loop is CASSPRVPPAAQYF. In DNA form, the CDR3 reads TGTGCCAGCTCCCCCAGAGTCCCGCCAGCGGCGCAGTATTTT. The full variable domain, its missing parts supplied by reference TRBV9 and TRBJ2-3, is DSGVTQTPKHLITATGQRVTLRCSPRSGDLSVYWYQQSLDQGLQFLIQYYNGEERAKGNILERFSAQQFPDLHSELNLSSLELGDSALYFCASSPRVPPAAQYFGPGTRLTVL.

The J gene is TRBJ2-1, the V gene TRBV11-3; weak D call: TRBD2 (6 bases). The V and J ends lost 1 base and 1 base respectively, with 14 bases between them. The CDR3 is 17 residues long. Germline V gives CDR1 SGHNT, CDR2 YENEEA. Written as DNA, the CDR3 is TGTGCCAGCAGCTTAGCGTCGGGACTTGCTTCCTACAATGAGCAGTTCTTC. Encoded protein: CASSLASGLASYNEQFF.

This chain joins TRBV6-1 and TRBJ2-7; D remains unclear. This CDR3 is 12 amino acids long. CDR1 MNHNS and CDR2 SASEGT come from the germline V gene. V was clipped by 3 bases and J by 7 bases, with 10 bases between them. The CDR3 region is CASSDNWREQYF. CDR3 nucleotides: TGTGCCAGCAGTGATAACTGGAGAGAGCAGTACTTC.

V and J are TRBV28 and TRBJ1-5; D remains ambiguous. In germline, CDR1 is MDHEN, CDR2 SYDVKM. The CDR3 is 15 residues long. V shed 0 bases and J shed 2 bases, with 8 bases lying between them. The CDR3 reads CASSLWVEGNQPQHF. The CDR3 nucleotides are TGTGCCAGCAGTTTATGGGTAGAGGGCAATCAGCCCCAGCATTTT. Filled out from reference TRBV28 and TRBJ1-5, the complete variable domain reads DVKVTQSSRYLVKRTGEKVFLECVQDMDHENMFWYRQDPGLGLRLIYFSYDVKMKEKGDIPEGYSVSREKKERFSLILESASTNQTSMYLCASSLWVEGNQPQHFGDGTRLSIL.

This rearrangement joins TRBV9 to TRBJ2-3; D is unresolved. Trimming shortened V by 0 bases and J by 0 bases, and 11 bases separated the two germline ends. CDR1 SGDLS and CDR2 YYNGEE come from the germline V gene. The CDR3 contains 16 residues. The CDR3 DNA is TGTGCCAGCAGCGTAGCAGGCAGCGTAAGCACAGATACGCAGTATTTT. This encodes CASSVAGSVSTDTQYF.

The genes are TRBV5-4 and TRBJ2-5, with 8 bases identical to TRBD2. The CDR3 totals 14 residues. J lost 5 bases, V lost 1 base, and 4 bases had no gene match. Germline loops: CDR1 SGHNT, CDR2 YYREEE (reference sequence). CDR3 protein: CASSLKRERETQYF. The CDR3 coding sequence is TGTGCCAGCAGCTTGAAGCGGGAGCGGGAGACCCAGTACTTC.

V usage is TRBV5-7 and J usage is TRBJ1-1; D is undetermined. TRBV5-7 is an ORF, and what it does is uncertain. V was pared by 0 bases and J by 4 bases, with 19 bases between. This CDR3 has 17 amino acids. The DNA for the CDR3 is TGTGCCAGCAGCTTGGGGCAGATTAACCTCGAGGGCACTGAAGCTTTCTTT. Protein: CASSLGQINLEGTEAFF.

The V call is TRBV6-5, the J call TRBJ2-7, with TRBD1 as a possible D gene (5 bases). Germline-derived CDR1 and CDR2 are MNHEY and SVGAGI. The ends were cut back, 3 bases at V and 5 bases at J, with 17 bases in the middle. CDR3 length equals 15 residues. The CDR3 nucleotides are TGTGCCAGCAGTTATAGTCCGGGCAGGGCCCACGAGCAGTACTTC. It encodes CASSYSPGRAHEQYF.

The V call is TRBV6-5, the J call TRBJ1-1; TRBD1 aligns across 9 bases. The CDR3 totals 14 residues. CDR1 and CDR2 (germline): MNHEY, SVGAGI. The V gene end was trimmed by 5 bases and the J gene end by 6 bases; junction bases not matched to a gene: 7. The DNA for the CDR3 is TGTGCCAGCAGTCCGGACAGGGGTCAACCTGAAGCTTTCTTT. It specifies CASSPDRGQPEAFF.

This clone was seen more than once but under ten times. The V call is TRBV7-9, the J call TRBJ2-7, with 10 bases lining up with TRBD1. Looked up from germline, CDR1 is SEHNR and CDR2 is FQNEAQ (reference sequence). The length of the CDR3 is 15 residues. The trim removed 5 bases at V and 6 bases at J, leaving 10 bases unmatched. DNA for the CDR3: TGTGCCAGCAGCCAACTTGGGACAGGGGTCTCCGAGCAGTACTTC. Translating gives CASSQLGTGVSEQYF.

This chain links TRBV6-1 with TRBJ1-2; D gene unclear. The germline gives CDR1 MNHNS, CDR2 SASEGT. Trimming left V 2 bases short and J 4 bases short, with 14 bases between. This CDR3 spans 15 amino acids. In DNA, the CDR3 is TGTGCCAGCAGTGAAAGCGTTTGGGAGGGCTATGGCTACACCTTC. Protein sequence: CASSESVWEGYGYTF.

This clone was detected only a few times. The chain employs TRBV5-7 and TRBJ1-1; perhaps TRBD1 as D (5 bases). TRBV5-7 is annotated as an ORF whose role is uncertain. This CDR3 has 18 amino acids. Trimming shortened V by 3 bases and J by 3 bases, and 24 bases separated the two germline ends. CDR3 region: CASSSRGEQLRPHTEAFF. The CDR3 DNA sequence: TGTGCCAGCAGCTCCCGGGGCGAACAACTAAGACCTCACACTGAAGCTTTCTTT.

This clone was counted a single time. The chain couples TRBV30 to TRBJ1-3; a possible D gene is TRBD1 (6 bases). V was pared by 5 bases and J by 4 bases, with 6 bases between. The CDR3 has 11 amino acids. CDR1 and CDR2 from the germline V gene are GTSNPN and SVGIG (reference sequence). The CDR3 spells CAWGGGNTIYF. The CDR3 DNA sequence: TGTGCCTGGGGGGGCGGAAACACCATATATTTT.

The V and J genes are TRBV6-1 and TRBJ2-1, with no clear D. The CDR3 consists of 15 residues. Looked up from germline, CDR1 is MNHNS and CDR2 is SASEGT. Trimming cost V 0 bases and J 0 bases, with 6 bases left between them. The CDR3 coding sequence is TGTGCCAGCAGTGAAGCCACAGCCTCCTACAATGAGCAGTTCTTC. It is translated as CASSEATASYNEQFF.

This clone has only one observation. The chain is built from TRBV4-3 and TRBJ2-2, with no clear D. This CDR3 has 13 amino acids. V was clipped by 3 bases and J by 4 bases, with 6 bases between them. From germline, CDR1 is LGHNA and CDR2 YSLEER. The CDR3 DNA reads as TGCGCCAGCAGCCAGCACTTCACCGGGGAGCTGTTTTTT. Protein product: CASSQHFTGELFF.

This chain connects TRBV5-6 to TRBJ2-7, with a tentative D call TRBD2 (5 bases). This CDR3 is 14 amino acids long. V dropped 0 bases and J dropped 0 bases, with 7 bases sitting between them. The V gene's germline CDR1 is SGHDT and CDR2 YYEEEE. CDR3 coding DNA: TGTGCCAGCAGCTTGGCCGGGAACTCCTACGAGCAGTACTTC. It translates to CASSLAGNSYEQYF.

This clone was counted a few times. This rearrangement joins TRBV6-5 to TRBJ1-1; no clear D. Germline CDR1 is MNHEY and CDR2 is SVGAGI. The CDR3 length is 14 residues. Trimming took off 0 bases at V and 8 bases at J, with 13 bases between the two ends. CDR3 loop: CASSYSDRGGEAFF. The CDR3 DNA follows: TGTGCCAGCAGTTACTCGGATCGGGGAGGAGAAGCTTTCTTT.

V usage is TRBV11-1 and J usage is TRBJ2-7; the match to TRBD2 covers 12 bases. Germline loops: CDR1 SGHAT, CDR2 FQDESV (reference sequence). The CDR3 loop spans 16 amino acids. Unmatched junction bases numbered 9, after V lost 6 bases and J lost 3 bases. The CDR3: CASRQRLAGVDYEQYF. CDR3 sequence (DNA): TGTGCCAGCAGACAGCGACTAGCGGGAGTGGACTACGAGCAGTACTTC.